This entry is about one TCR beta chain. What it recognizes is unknown. This CDR3 has 13 amino acids. Per the germline V gene, CDR1 is SGHTA and CDR2 is FQGNSA. Trimming left V 6 bases short and J 1 base short, with 10 bases between. The sample belongs to a study of OX40 agonist ivuxolimab in advanced cancers. Study-level background: Three patients showed partial responses: one hepatocellular carcinoma and two cutaneous melanoma cases.

Study-wide points: Partial responders at 0.1-3.0 mg/kg had among the lowest clonal expansion. CD4+ and CD8+ T cells in blood underwent clonal expansion by week 6 at 0.1 to 3.0 mg/kg. Relative to CD4+ cells, CD8+ T cells on average had more expanded clones.

The data were produced by immunoSEQ multiplex PCR, yet TCRdb's version contains in-frame clones alone and is incomplete. This table has around 97,000 clones, about 84% appearing once. The V call is TRBV7-2, the J call TRBJ2-7, with TRBD2 as a possible D gene (5 bases). This TCR was recovered from an adult with an advanced solid tumor such as melanoma, head and neck, liver or kidney cancer. Source: CD4+ or CD8+ T cells sorted from blood, taken in a trial of the OX40 agonist ivuxolimab. The CDR3: CASSLGKSYEQYF. CDR3 nucleotide sequence: TGTGCCAGCAGTCTCGGGAAATCCTACGAGCAGTACTTC.